This T cell receptor beta chain was found in a study of blood T cell repertoires in COVID-19. Study-level information: Samples taken during acute and convalescent COVID-19 were collected in the United States, Italy and Spain. Sample material is recorded as cDNA or gDNA derived from T cells, B-cell-depleted T cells, or PBMCs.

In the authors' workflow: Amplification from reference gene primers served as the basis for estimated nucleated cell counts. The assay was immunoSEQ multiplex PCR, and TCRdb's table has in-frame clones only and misses some. Clonal size and the V and J genes are those of that table, whereas D and trimming came from the DNA. The sample includes approximately 200,000 clones, about 80% of them seen just once. V gave up 2 bases and J gave up 2 bases, with 15 bases separating them. Germline-derived CDR1 and CDR2 are SGHRS and YFSETQ. CDR3 length equals 16 residues. Enrolled during active infection, Seattle patients were then followed longitudinally.

This receptor was taken from a woman over 75 with COVID-19, enrolled during active disease. The specimen was peripheral blood. This chain uses TRBV5-1 with TRBJ2-3; D remains ambiguous. For the CDR3, the DNA is TGCGCCAGCAGCTTCGGGTCTAGAATCGACACAGATACGCAGTATTTT. It codes for CASSFGSRIDTDTQYF. Supplemented by reference TRBV5-1 and TRBJ2-3, the full variable domain reads KAGVTQTPRYLIKTRGQQVTLSCSPISGHRSVSWYQQTPGQGLQFLFEYFSETQRNKGNFPGRFSGRQFSNSRSEMNVSTLELGDSALYLCASSFGSRIDTDTQYFGPGTRLTVL.